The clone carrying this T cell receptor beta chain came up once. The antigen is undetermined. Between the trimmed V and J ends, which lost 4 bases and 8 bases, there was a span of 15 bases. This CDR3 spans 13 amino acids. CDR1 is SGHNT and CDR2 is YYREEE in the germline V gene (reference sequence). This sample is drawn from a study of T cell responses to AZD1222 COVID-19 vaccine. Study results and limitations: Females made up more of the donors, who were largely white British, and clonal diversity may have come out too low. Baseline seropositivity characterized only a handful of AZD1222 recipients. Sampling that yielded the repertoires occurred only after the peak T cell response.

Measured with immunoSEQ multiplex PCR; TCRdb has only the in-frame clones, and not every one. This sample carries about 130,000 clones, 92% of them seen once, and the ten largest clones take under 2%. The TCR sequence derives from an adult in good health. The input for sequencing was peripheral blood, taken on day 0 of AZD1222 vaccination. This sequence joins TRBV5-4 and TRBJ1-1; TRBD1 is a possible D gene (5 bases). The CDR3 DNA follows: TGTGCCAGCAGCGGAGCGTACTGGGGCGAAGCTTTCTTT. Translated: CASSGAYWGEAFF.